The text below deals with one T cell receptor (beta chain). Its antigen is not identified. The data derive from a study of cytomegalovirus exposure and HLA in healthy donors. The study's findings and limits: The study put 150 to 200 TCR beta chains on its list as cytomegalovirus-associated.

PCR was performed using 60 Vbeta and 13 Jbeta primers. TCRdb's copy holds only in-frame clones and misses some; the assay was immunoSEQ multiplex PCR. The table includes 150,000 or so clones, over 70% detected once. CDR3 size: 15 residues. Germline V gene sequence: CDR1 SGHVS, CDR2 FQNEAQ. Trimming removed 5 bases from V and 8 bases from J, with 20 bases in between. Sample: PBMCs. The receptor's source is a man aged 25-45 years in good health and CMV-seropositive. The V gene is TRBV7-8, the J gene TRBJ2-3; TRBD1 is a possible D gene (6 bases). The CDR3 DNA reads as TGTGCCAGCAGCGAGCGACAGGCCTCGAAGGCTACGCAGTATTTT. Its protein is CASSERQASKATQYF. Looking up the rest from reference TRBV7-8 and TRBJ2-3 gives the full variable domain: GAGVSQSPRYKVAKRGQDVALRCDPISGHVSLFWYQQALGQGPEFLTYFQNEAQLDKSGLPSDRFFAERPEGSVSTLKIQRTQQEDSAVYLCASSERQASKATQYFGPGTRLTVL.